This TCR beta chain was profiled in a study of response to subunit inactivated influenza vaccine. Study findings and constraints: The study's authors posited that every seasonal influenza vaccination enlists few new T cells.

The CDR3 is 13 residues long. Germline V gene sequence: CDR1 MNHEY, CDR2 SVGAGI. The V and J ends lost 2 bases and 6 bases respectively, with 10 bases between them. TCRdb reprocessed the RT-PCR reads via MiXCR and lists one record per CDR3 protein. The table shows 490,000 or so distinct CDR3 sequences, with 6.5% to 8% occurring only once. Concerning this clonotype itself: Its antigen is not known.

The sample was PBMCs from blood, taken 23 months after vaccination. This clonotype originated in a man aged 45-69 years who received an inactivated influenza vaccine. This rearrangement joins TRBV6-5 to TRBJ1-2; the D gene is possibly TRBD1 (6 bases). This CDR3 is CASSYPGHNGYTF. DNA of the CDR3: TGTGCCAGCAGTTACCCGGGACATAATGGCTACACCTTC.